A selection of T cell receptor beta chains follows, all from one sample in a study of beta chain features in type 1 diabetes. Sequencing was performed with immunoSEQ multiplex PCR; in TCRdb, only in-frame clones are kept and a portion is missing. The sample contains around 250,000 clones, approximately 15% of which appear only once. The sequenced material came from naive CD4+ T cells from blood. The receptors derive from a man under 40 with type 1 diabetes. CDR3s leave out the opening cysteine and the closing phenylalanine or tryptophan. Each record gives: V gene, CDR3 length, CDR3 protein.

v_call: TRBV2; cdr3_length: 11; cdr3_aa: ASTVGPNTEAF
v_call: TRBV27; cdr3_length: 15; cdr3_aa: ASSRRAGLGYVNEQF
v_call: TRBV5-4; cdr3_length: 12; cdr3_aa: ASSRQGADTEAF
v_call: TRBV30; cdr3_length: 12; cdr3_aa: AWRPRGQKEKLF
v_call: TRBV5-1; cdr3_length: 15; cdr3_aa: ASSMAGGRHSTDTQY
v_call: TRBV2; cdr3_length: 14; cdr3_aa: ASIISPDRDQETQY
v_call: TRBV6-5; cdr3_length: 12; cdr3_aa: ASSYGTDGYGYT
v_call: TRBV15; cdr3_length: 12; cdr3_aa: AKRRRGYTGELF
v_call: TRBV5-8; cdr3_length: 14; cdr3_aa: ASSLASPGSHQPQH
v_call: TRBV2; cdr3_length: 13; cdr3_aa: ASRLQGKGTDTQY
v_call: TRBV10-3; cdr3_length: 12; cdr3_aa: AISEDRLTDTQY
v_call: TRBV7-9; cdr3_length: 14; cdr3_aa: ASSPPGQGQNSPLH
v_call: TRBV4-1; cdr3_length: 14; cdr3_aa: ASSQSLAVNTGELF
v_call: TRBV5-4; cdr3_length: 11; cdr3_aa: ASSVDSYNEQF
v_call: TRBV7-2; cdr3_length: 14; cdr3_aa: ASSLDGQGTNYGYT
v_call: TRBV5-1; cdr3_length: 12; cdr3_aa: ASSSDRGYSEQF
v_call: TRBV7-9; cdr3_length: 12; cdr3_aa: ASSLGANHQPQH
v_call: TRBV30; cdr3_length: 9; cdr3_aa: AWTVMDTQY
v_call: TRBV9; cdr3_length: 13; cdr3_aa: ASSVGGSGSDTQY
v_call: TRBV2; cdr3_length: 12; cdr3_aa: ASSASSPLPEAF
v_call: TRBV2; cdr3_length: 9; cdr3_aa: ASSTLAQQF
v_call: TRBV18; cdr3_length: 13; cdr3_aa: ASSPPGQGKNEQF
v_call: TRBV11-2; cdr3_length: 13; cdr3_aa: ASSLSRSYNSPLH
v_call: TRBV30; cdr3_length: 14; cdr3_aa: AWGRRGEKGANVLT
v_call: TRBV9; cdr3_length: 11; cdr3_aa: ASSVAGKDTQY
v_call: TRBV5-1; cdr3_length: 12; cdr3_aa: ASSLRTVTGELF
v_call: TRBV18; cdr3_length: 13; cdr3_aa: ASSPPGLDQETQY
v_call: TRBV4-1; cdr3_length: 12; cdr3_aa: ASSQGEGGDIQY
v_call: TRBV7-2; cdr3_length: 12; cdr3_aa: ASSRTRGSPEAF
v_call: TRBV11-3; cdr3_length: 10; cdr3_aa: ASSLVTGELF
v_call: TRBV6-6; cdr3_length: 11; cdr3_aa: ASSSTETYEQY
v_call: TRBV11-2; cdr3_length: 11; cdr3_aa: ASSSTGAETQY
v_call: TRBV6-5; cdr3_length: 12; cdr3_aa: ASSYGDRGYEQY
v_call: TRBV6-6; cdr3_length: 11; cdr3_aa: ASSPGVDYGYT
v_call: TRBV30; cdr3_length: 10; cdr3_aa: AWTPSTGGAF
v_call: TRBV4-1; cdr3_length: 13; cdr3_aa: ASSEGATANYGYT
v_call: TRBV29-1; cdr3_length: 14; cdr3_aa: SATGTALGDTGELF
v_call: TRBV15; cdr3_length: 12; cdr3_aa: ATMYRQVNTEAF
v_call: TRBV2; cdr3_length: 14; cdr3_aa: ASSERTGGSYNEQF